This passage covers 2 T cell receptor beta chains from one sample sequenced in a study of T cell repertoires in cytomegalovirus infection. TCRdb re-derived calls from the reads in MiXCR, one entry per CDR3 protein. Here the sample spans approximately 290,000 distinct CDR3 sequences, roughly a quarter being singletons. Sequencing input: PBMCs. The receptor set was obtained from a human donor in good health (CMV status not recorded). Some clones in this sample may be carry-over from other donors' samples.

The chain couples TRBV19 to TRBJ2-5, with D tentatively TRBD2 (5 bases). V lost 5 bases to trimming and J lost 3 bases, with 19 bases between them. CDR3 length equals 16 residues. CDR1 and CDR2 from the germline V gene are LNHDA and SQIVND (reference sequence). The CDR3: CASSPVGSAFKETQYF. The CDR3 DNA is TGTGCCAGTAGTCCCGTTGGGAGCGCGTTCAAAGAGACCCAGTACTTC.

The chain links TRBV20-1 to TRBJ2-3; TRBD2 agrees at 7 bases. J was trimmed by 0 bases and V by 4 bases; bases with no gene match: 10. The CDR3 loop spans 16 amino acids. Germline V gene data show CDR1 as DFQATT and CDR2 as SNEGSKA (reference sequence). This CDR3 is CSAINRGGASTDTQYF. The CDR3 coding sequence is TGCAGTGCTATAAACCGCGGGGGTGCTAGCACAGATACGCAGTATTTT.